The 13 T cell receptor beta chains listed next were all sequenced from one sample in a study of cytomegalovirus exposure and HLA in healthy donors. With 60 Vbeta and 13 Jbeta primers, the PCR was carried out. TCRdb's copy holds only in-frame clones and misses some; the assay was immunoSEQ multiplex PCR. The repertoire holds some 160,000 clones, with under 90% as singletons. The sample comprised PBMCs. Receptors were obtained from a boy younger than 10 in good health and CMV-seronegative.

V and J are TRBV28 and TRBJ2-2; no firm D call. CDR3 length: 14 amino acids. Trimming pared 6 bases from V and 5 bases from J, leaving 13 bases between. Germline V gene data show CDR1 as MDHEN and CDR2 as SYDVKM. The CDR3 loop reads CASSLIRTTGELFF. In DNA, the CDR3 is TGTGCCAGCAGCCTCATCCGAACAACCGGGGAGCTGTTTTTT.

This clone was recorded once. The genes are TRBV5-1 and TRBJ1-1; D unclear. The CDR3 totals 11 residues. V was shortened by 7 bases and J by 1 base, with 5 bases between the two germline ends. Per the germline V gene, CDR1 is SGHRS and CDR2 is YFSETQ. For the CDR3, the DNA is TGCGCCAGCCGACAGAACACTGAAGCTTTCTTT. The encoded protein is CASRQNTEAFF.

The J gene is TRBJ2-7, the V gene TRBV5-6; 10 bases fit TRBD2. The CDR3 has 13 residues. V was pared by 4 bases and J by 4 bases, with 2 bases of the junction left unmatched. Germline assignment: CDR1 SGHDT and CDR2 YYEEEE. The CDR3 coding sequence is TGTGCCAGCAGCGATAGCGGGGGGTACGAGCAGTACTTC. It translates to CASSDSGGYEQYF.

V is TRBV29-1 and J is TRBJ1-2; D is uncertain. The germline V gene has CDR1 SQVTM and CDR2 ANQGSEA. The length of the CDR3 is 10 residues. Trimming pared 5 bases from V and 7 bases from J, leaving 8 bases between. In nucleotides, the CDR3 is TGCAGCGTTCTGGCTTCTGGCTACACCTTC. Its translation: CSVLASGYTF.

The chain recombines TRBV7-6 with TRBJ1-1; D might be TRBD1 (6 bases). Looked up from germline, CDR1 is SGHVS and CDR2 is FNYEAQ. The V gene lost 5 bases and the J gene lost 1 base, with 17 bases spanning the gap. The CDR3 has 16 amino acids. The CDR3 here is CASSQRRGGTNTEAFF. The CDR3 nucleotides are TGTGCCAGCAGCCAGCGACGGGGGGGCACGAACACTGAAGCTTTCTTT.

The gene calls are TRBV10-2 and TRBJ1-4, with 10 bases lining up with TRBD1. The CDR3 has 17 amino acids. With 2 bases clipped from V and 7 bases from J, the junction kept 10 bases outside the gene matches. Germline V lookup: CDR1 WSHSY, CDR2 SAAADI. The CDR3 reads CASSEVGTGVLGEKLFF. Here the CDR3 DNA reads TGCGCCAGCAGTGAGGTGGGGACAGGGGTCCTTGGTGAAAAACTGTTTTTT.

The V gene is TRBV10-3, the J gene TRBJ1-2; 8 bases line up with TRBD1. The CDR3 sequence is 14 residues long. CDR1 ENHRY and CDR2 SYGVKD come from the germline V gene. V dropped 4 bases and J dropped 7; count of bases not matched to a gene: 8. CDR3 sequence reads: CAISGTGLHGGYTF. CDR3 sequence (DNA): TGTGCCATCAGTGGGACAGGGCTTCACGGTGGCTACACCTTC.

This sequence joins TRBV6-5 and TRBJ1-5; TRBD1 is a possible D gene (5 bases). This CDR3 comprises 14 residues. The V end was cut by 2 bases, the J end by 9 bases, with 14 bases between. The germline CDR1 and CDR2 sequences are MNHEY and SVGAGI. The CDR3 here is CASSYPAGVWPQHF. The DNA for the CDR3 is TGTGCCAGCAGTTACCCGGCGGGGGTATGGCCCCAGCATTTT.

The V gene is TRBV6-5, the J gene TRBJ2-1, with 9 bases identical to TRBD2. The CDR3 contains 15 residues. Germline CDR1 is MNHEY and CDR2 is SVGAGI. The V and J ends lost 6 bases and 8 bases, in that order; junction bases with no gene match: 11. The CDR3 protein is CASSPTLAGIDEQFF. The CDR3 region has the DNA TGTGCCAGCAGCCCGACGCTAGCGGGGATAGATGAGCAGTTCTTC.

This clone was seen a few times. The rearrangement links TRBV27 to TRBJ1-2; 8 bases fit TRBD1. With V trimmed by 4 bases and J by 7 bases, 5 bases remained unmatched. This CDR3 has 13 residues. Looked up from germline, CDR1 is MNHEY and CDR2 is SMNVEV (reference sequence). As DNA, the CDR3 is TGTGCCAGCAGTTCGCAGGGGGCGCGTGGCTACACCTTC. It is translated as CASSSQGARGYTF.

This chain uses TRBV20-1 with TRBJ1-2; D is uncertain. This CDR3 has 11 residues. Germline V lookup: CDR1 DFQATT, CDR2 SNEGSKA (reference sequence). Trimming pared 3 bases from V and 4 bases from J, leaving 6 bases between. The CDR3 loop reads CSARARYGYTF. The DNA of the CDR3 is TGCAGTGCTAGGGCACGCTATGGCTACACCTTC.

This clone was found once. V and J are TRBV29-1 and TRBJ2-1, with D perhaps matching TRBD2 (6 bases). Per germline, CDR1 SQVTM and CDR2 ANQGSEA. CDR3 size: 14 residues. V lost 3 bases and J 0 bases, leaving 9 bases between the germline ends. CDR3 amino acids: CSVERGASYNEQFF. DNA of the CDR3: TGCAGCGTTGAGCGCGGGGCCTCCTACAATGAGCAGTTCTTC.

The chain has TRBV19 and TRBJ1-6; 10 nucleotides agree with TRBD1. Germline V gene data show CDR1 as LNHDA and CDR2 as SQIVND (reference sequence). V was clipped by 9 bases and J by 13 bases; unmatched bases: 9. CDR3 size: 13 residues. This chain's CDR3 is CASRDRGEAPLHF. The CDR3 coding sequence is TGTGCCAGCCGGGACAGGGGTGAAGCTCCCCTCCACTTT.